This TCR beta chain was profiled in a study of shared clonotypes between healthy human individuals. Whole-study results and caveats: At large depth, rarefaction still showed sorted-subset sequencing to be incomplete.

In the case of this clone: Its antigen is still unknown.

Replicate PCRs run on sorted subsets employed roughly 180 ng DNA, approximately 30,000 T cell genomes. Original data processing: There were no quality scores in the junction-only immunoSEQ sequences, so filtering differed. Assay: immunoSEQ multiplex PCR; the TCRdb copy retains only in-frame clones and omits some. V, J and clone size are taken as reported in that table, and D and trimming were inferred from the DNA itself. Here the sample spans over 2 million clones, 90% to 95% being singletons. It was into CD45RA+ naive and CD45RA-negative memory subsets that the CD4+ cells were split. Germline V lookup: CDR1 MDHEN, CDR2 SYDVKM. The CDR3 runs to 15 residues. V shed 3 bases and J 1 base; nucleotides not matched to a gene: 1.

The TCR sequence derives from a man aged 18 to 35 in good health. The sequenced sample consisted of naive CD4+ T cells sorted from blood. Sample subset: CD45RA+ positively selected. J is TRBJ2-2 and V is TRBV28, with 8 positions matching TRBD1. The CDR3 spells CASSLGTGNTGELFF. CDR3 sequence (DNA): TGTGCCAGCAGTTTGGGGACAGGGAACACCGGGGAGCTGTTTTTT.